Sequencing of this T cell receptor (beta chain) was carried out in a study of patients and donors after allogeneic stem cell transplantation. The table lists this clonotype with many counts. Trimming left V 2 bases short and J 0 bases short, with 11 bases between. The CDR3 consists of 15 residues. Germline V gene sequence: CDR1 DFQATT, CDR2 SNEGSKA (reference sequence). TCRdb ran MiXCR on the RT-PCR reads and lists one entry per CDR3 protein. The sample holds about a million distinct CDR3 sequences; 15% to 20% are singletons and the top ten take around 6%. The sequence was obtained from a human donor who was either an allogeneic HSCT recipient or a stem cell or donor lymphocyte infusion donor (not recorded which). It is not recorded whose cells these are; they may come from a transplant donor. The sample was blood, either unsorted or a sorted T cell fraction (not recorded which). The chain uses TRBV20-1 and TRBJ1-5; perhaps TRBD1 as D (5 bases). The CDR3 region is CSARIGGSSNQPQHF. In DNA form, the CDR3 reads TGCAGTGCTAGAATCGGGGGGAGTAGCAATCAGCCCCAGCATTTT.